One and the same sample provided the 6 T cell receptor beta chains below, sequenced in a study of T cells in Graves' hyperthyroidism and ophthalmopathy. Authors of the study amplified TCR beta CDR3 regions from RNA transcripts. First-round RT-PCR with HTBI primers amplified the TCR CDR3 region. Each CDR3 protein gets one entry after TCRdb re-called the multiplex PCR reads with MiXCR. The repertoire holds some 440,000 distinct CDR3 sequences, with 15% to 17% as singletons. Sequenced input: blood. The source of these receptors is a woman aged 18-29 years with Graves' hyperthyroidism.

Points on this clonotype: A much larger clone differs by one base, so this may be a read error. The chain joins TRBV24-1 to TRBJ2-5; 8 nucleotides match TRBD1. The CDR3 runs 16 residues. Germline values: CDR1 KGHDR, CDR2 SFDVKD. The CDR3 spells CAISEGTGSFWETQYF. CDR3 in DNA: TGTGCCATCAGTGAGGGGACAGGAAGCTTCTGGGAGACCCAGTACTTC.

This clonotype was counted at least ten times. The chain is built from TRBV6-1 and TRBJ1-2, with D uncertain. The V end lost 5 bases, the J end lost 8 bases, and 12 bases lay between the germline ends. This CDR3 has 12 residues. Germline loops: CDR1 MNHNS, CDR2 SASEGT. The CDR3 DNA reads TGTGCCAGCAGTTATAGGATTGGGGGCTACACCTTC. It is translated as CASSYRIGGYTF.

This clonotype was found many times. The chain employs TRBV10-1 and TRBJ2-7; D remains ambiguous. Germline CDR1 is WNHNN and CDR2 is SYGVQD (reference sequence). Trimming shortened V by 3 bases and J by 4 bases, and 4 bases separated the two germline ends. The length of the CDR3 is 11 residues. The DNA of the CDR3 is TGCGCCAGCAGTGACGGATACGAGCAGTACTTC. It translates to CASSDGYEQYF.

This clonotype was seen more than once but under ten times. For the CDR3, the DNA is TGTGCCATCAGCCCAAAGGGAGGCACAGATACGCAGTATTTT. Amino acids: CAISPKGGTDTQYF. The gene calls are TRBV10-3 and TRBJ2-3, with D tentatively TRBD2 (5 bases). Per the germline V gene, CDR1 is ENHRY and CDR2 is SYGVKD. The CDR3 loop spans 14 amino acids. The V and J ends lost 6 bases and 1 base respectively, with 11 bases between them.

This clonotype was recorded at least ten times. This chain links TRBV19 with TRBJ1-5; TRBD1 is a possible D gene (6 bases). Germline CDR1 and CDR2: LNHDA and SQIVND (reference sequence). This CDR3 has 13 amino acids. Trimming removed 4 bases from V and 7 bases from J, with 11 bases in between. The CDR3 sequence: CASSTQGGQPQHF. The CDR3 DNA follows: TGTGCCAGTAGTACACAGGGAGGCCAGCCCCAGCATTTT. The full variable domain, with the rest looked up from reference TRBV19 and TRBJ1-5, is DGGITQSPKYLFRKEGQNVTLSCEQNLNHDAMYWYRQDPGQGLRLIYYSQIVNDFQKGDIAEGYSVSREKKESFPLTVTSAQKNPTAFYLCASSTQGGQPQHFGDGTRLSIL.

This clonotype showed up just a few times. This may arise from a read error, as a much more abundant clone is one base away. This sequence joins TRBV6-1 and TRBJ2-1; 10 nucleotides align to TRBD1. The germline CDR1 and CDR2 sequences are MNHNS and SASEGT. J lost 2 bases, V lost 6 bases, and 4 bases had no gene match. The CDR3 has 15 residues. CDR3 region: CASRPGTGAYNEQFF. CDR3 coding DNA: TGTGCCAGCAGACCCGGGACAGGGGCCTACAATGAGCAGTTCTTC.